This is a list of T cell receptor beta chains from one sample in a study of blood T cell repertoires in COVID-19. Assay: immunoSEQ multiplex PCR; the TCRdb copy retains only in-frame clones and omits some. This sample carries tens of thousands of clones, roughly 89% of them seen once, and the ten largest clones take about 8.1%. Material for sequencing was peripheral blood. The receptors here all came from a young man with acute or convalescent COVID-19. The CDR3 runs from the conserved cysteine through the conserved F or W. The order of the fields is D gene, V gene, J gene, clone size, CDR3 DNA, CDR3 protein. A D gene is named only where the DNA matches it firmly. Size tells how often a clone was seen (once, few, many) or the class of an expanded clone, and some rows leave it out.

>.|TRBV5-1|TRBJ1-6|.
TGCGCCAGCAGCTTGGAGTCGAGCAGGTCACCCCTCCACTTT
CASSLESSRSPLHF
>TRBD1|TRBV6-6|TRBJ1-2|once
TGTGCCAGCACCCAGGGGACAGGGAGTGGCTACACCTTC
CASTQGTGSGYTF
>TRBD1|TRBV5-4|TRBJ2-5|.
TGTGCCAGCAGCCCGACCGGGACAGGGGTCGGGGAGACCCAGTACTTC
CASSPTGTGVGETQYF
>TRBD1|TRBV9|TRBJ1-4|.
TGTGCCAGCAGCATTGCCGGGACAGGGGATGAAAAACTGTTTTTT
CASSIAGTGDEKLFF
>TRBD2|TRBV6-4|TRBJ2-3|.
TGTGCCAGCAGGGCCGGGACTACCACAGATACGCAGTATTTT
CASRAGTTTDTQYF
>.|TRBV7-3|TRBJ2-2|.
TGTGCCAGCAGCTTAAATCCCGGGAGTGCCGGGGAGCTGTTTTTT
CASSLNPGSAGELFF
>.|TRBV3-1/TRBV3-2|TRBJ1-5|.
TGTGCCAGCAGCCAAGCCGGGACATCGGGCAATCAGCCCCAGCATTTT
CASSQAGTSGNQPQHF
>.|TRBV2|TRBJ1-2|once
TGTGCCAGCAGGTTACAGGGTGGGGATGGCTACACCTTC
CASRLQGGDGYTF
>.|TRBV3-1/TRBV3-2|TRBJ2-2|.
TGTGCCAGCAGCCAAAGCCGGGAGTCCGGGGAGCTGTTTTTT
CASSQSRESGELFF
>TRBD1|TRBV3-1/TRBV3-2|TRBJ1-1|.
TGTGCCAGCAACTACCGGACAGGGTCCGCTGAAGCTTTCTTT
CASNYRTGSAEAFF
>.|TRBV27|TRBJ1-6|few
TGTGCCAGCAAAGACATAGGTTTTAATTCACCCCTCCACTTT
CASKDIGFNSPLHF
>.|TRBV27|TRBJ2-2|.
TGTGCCAGCAGTCTAAGCAGGGGGCTCCTAGCGGACACCGGGGAGCTGTTTTTT
CASSLSRGLLADTGELFF
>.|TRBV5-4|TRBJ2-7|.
TGTGCCAGCAGCTTGGGAGTCTACGAGCAGTACTTC
CASSLGVYEQYF
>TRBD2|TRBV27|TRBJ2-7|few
TGTGCCAGCAGACCTGAAGCGGGAGTCGTCAACGAGCAGTACTTC
CASRPEAGVVNEQYF
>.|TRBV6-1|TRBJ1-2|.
TGTGCCAGCAGTGAAGGCCGGGGAATTGGCTACACCTTC
CASSEGRGIGYTF
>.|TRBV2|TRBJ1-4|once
TGTGCCAGCAGCAACCGACAAACTAATGAAAAACTGTTTTTT
CASSNRQTNEKLFF
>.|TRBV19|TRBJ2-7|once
TGTGCCAGTAGTATAAGCGAAAACTCCTACGAGCAGTACTTC
CASSISENSYEQYF
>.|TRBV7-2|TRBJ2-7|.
TGTGCCAGTTCGGAGAATTCCTACGAGCAGTACTTC
CASSENSYEQYF
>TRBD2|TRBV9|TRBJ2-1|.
TGTGCCAGCAGCGTAGACGGCGGGAGTTTCTACAATGAGCAGTTCTTC
CASSVDGGSFYNEQFF
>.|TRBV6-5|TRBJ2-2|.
TGTGCCAGCATTCTGAGGGCTACCGGGGAGCTGTTTTTT
CASILRATGELFF
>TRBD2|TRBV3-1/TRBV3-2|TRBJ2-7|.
TGTGCCAGCAGGCAAGCCGGACTAGCGGGAGAAGGTGAGCAGTACTTC
CASRQAGLAGEGEQYF
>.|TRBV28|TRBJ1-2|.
TGTGCCAGCAGTACCTTCACAGGGACCGGGGGCTACACCTTC
CASSTFTGTGGYTF
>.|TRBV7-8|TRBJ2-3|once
TGTGCCAGCAGCTTAGGCCCAGGGGACACGCAGTATTTT
CASSLGPGDTQYF
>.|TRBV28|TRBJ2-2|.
TGTGCCAGCAGTTCCACCAGACTTAGCGGGGAGCTGTTTTTT
CASSSTRLSGELFF
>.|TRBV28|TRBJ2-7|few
TGTGCCAGCACCGCAACCCTACGACAGGCCCACGAGCAGTACTTC
CASTATLRQAHEQYF
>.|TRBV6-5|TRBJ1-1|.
TGTGCCAGCAGAGAGCCGACCAGGGGGAACACTGAAGCTTTCTTT
CASREPTRGNTEAFF
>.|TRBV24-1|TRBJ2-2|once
TGTGCCACCAGTGCCGGGGTGGTGACGAGGGACACCGGGGAGCTGTTTTTT
CATSAGVVTRDTGELFF